The 32 T cell receptor beta chains below all came from one sample that was sequenced in a study of tumor-infiltrating lymphocytes in primary liver carcinoma. Total RNA amounting to 450 to 500 ng was the source from which TCR beta cDNA was made with a constant-region primer. Slightly modified ARM-PCR, run as three nested multiplex PCR rounds, produced the TCR beta libraries. Researchers ran the first two PCR rounds for roughly 11 cycles each with TRBV1-TRBV30 forward primers and a C-beta reverse primer. TCRdb re-derived calls from the multiplex PCR reads in MiXCR, one entry per CDR3 protein. Seen here are approximately 320,000 distinct CDR3 sequences, 45% to 70% observed once, and the top ten hold 15% to 20%. The study extracted blood RNA from unsorted whole blood and also extracted germline DNA. The sequenced sample was peripheral blood. The receptors were gathered from a woman aged 25 to 39 with primary liver carcinoma and hepatitis B virus infection.

This clonotype showed up just once. Its ends do not fully match the called genes, so a read error is possible. The chain employs TRBV11-2 and TRBJ2-5, with D maybe TRBD1 (6 bases). The CDR3 sequence is 14 residues long. Germline CDR1 reads SGHAT; CDR2 reads FQNNGV. This CDR3 reads CASSLGGGVETQYF. The CDR3 coding sequence is TGCGCCAGCAGCTTAGGTGGGGGCGTAGAGACCCAGTACTTC. The whole variable domain, remainder taken from reference TRBV11-2 and TRBJ2-5, is EAGVAQSPRYKIIEKRQSVAFWCNPISGHATLYWYQQILGQGPKLLIQFQNNGVVDDSQLPKDRFSAERLKGVDSTLKIQPAKLEDSAVYLCASSLGGGVETQYFGPGTRLLVL.

The chain has TRBV6-2 or TRBV6-3 and TRBJ1-4; D is uncertain. The germline gives CDR1 MNHEY, CDR2 SVGEGT. CDR3 length: 13 amino acids. Trimming pared 10 bases from V and 4 bases from J, leaving 13 bases between. The CDR3 nucleotides are TGTGCCAACAGCAACAGCTTTAATGAAAAACTGTTTTTT. This gives the protein CANSNSFNEKLFF.

The sample holds many counts of this clonotype. This chain joins TRBV29-1 and TRBJ2-7, with D possibly TRBD2 on 6 matching bases. V shed 6 bases and J shed 0 bases, with 15 bases lying between them. The CDR3 is made up of 14 amino acids. The germline CDR1 and CDR2 sequences are SQVTM and ANQGSEA. In DNA form, the CDR3 reads TGCAGCGTCGGCCCCGACGGGAGCTCCTACGAGCAGTACTTC. The encoded protein is CSVGPDGSSYEQYF.

This clonotype was counted ten times or more. This chain links TRBV11-3 with TRBJ2-1, with 9 bases that match TRBD2. J gave up 11 bases and V 5 bases, and 10 bases lay outside the gene matches. The CDR3 has 14 amino acids. Germline assignment: CDR1 SGHNT and CDR2 YENEEA. The CDR3 DNA follows: TGTGCCAGCAGCCCTCGAAATAGCGGGAGTCAGCAGTTCTTC. Protein sequence: CASSPRNSGSQQFF.

The rearrangement links TRBV29-1 to TRBJ1-1; unclear D gene. With 7 bases removed from V and 1 base from J, the gap between germline ends came to 7 bases. The CDR3 totals 11 residues. Germline V CDR1 and CDR2: SQVTM, ANQGSEA. The CDR3 protein is CSGWANTEAFF. CDR3 coding DNA: TGCAGCGGGTGGGCGAACACTGAAGCTTTCTTT. The full variable domain, rest sourced from reference TRBV29-1 and TRBJ1-1, is SAVISQKPSRDICQRGTSLTIQCQVDSQVTMMFWYRQQPGQSLTLIATANQGSEATYESGFVIDKFPISRPNLTFSTLTVSNMSPEDSSIYLCSGWANTEAFFGQGTRLTVV.

Concerning this clonotype itself: This sequence may be a read error, since a much larger clone differs from it by one base. This rearrangement joins TRBV6-5 to TRBJ1-2; D is perhaps TRBD1 (5 bases). Trimming left V 8 bases short and J 3 bases short, with 10 bases between. CDR3 length equals 12 residues. Looked up from germline, CDR1 is MNHEY and CDR2 is SVGAGI. The CDR3 spells CASSEGDYGYTF. Here the CDR3 DNA reads TGTGCCAGCTCGGAAGGGGACTATGGCTACACCTTC.

About this clonotype: A much bigger clone sits one base away, suggesting this may be a read error. The CDR3 DNA is TGTGTCAGCAGCCAATCCGTGGACTCATACAATGAGCAGTTCTTC. It specifies CVSSQSVDSYNEQFF. The J gene is TRBJ2-1, the V gene TRBV4-2, with a tentative D call TRBD2 (5 bases). The germline V gene has CDR1 LGHNA and CDR2 YNFKEQ. The CDR3 loop spans 15 amino acids.

This clonotype was detected only once. This could be a read error, since a much larger clone is one nucleotide away. The chain is built from TRBV6-5 and TRBJ2-3; D not resolved. The CDR3 is made up of 13 amino acids. Trimming pared 2 bases from V and 5 bases from J, leaving 8 bases between. The V gene's germline CDR1 is MNHEY and CDR2 SVGAGI. The CDR3 reads CASSYITRDTQYF. CDR3 coding DNA: TGTGCCAGCAGTTACATCACGCGAGATACGCAGTATTTT.

Comments on this clonotype: A junction end diverges from the germline sequence, so it may reflect a read error. The chain couples TRBV6-2 or TRBV6-3 to TRBJ2-7, with D perhaps matching TRBD1 (5 bases). CDR1 MNHEY and CDR2 SVGEGT come from the germline V gene. The CDR3 is 16 amino acids. CDR3 sequence reads: CANSYSKVAGHYEQYF. DNA of the CDR3: TGTGCCAACAGTTACTCGAAGGTAGCAGGGCACTATGAGCAGTACTTC.

Regarding this clonotype: Since a much larger clone is just one base distant, this may be a read error. This rearrangement joins TRBV29-1 to TRBJ2-2; 8 positions agree with TRBD1. Germline values: CDR1 SQVTM, CDR2 ANQGSEA. This CDR3 contains 14 residues. The CDR3 coding sequence is TGCAGCGTTGGGGGGCAGGGGGCCACCCGGGAGCTGTTTTTT. Its protein is CSVGGQGATRELFF.

Concerning this clonotype itself: This clone may be a read error of a much larger clone one base away. V usage is TRBV6-6 and J usage is TRBJ2-2, with D uncertain. The CDR3 has 15 residues. CDR1 MNHNY and CDR2 SVGAGI come from the germline V gene (reference sequence). CDR3 sequence reads: CASSDSSRNTGELFF. The CDR3 nucleotides read TGTGCCAGCAGTGACTCGAGTCGGAACACCGGGGAGCTGTTTTTT.

This clonotype has just a few counts. This chain links TRBV4-1 with TRBJ1-4, with a weak D call TRBD1 (6 bases). The length of the CDR3 is 15 residues. Germline V CDR1 and CDR2: MGHRA, YSYEKL. V lost 0 bases and J lost 7, with 12 bases in between. The CDR3 loop reads CASSQDNRVGEKLFF. DNA of the CDR3: TGCGCCAGCAGCCAAGATAACAGGGTCGGTGAAAAACTGTTTTTT.

The V gene is TRBV6-1, the J gene TRBJ2-7; 7 positions match TRBD1. CDR3 length equals 13 residues. V was pared by 5 bases and J by 4 bases, with 5 bases of the junction left unmatched. CDR1 is MNHNS and CDR2 is SASEGT in the germline V gene. The CDR3 nucleotides read TGTGCCAGCAGTACAACAGGGGAGTACGAGCAGTACTTC. Translating gives CASSTTGEYEQYF.

As concerns this clonotype: Given the absence of the conserved phenylalanine or tryptophan at the CDR3 end, a read error is likely. The rearrangement links TRBV30 to TRBJ1-1; D is uncertain. The CDR3 is 12 amino acids. Trimming shortened V by 4 bases and J by 0 bases, and 6 bases separated the two germline ends. Germline V gene sequence: CDR1 GTSNPN, CDR2 SVGIG (reference sequence). CDR3 sequence (DNA): TGTGCCTGGAACAGTCTGAACACTGAAGCTTTCCTT. It specifies CAWNSLNTEAFL.

This chain links TRBV29-1 with TRBJ2-7; the D is unclear. The CDR3 length is 14 residues. Trimming took 6 bases from V and 2 from J, leaving 17 bases between them. CDR1 is SQVTM and CDR2 is ANQGSEA in the germline V gene. The CDR3 loop reads CSVQPGTAPYEQYF. The CDR3 DNA is TGCAGCGTGCAACCCGGTACAGCCCCCTACGAGCAGTACTTC.

The J gene is TRBJ1-6, the V gene TRBV4-1, with D perhaps matching TRBD1 (6 bases). The V and J ends lost 0 bases and 11 bases respectively, with 11 bases between them. The CDR3 length is 14 residues. From germline, CDR1 is MGHRA and CDR2 YSYEKL. The CDR3 spells CASSQEQGTPPLHF. The CDR3 nucleotides are TGCGCCAGCAGCCAAGAACAGGGCACCCCACCCCTCCACTTT.

The J gene is TRBJ1-1, the V gene TRBV6-5; D not certain. The V gene's germline CDR1 is MNHEY and CDR2 SVGAGI. V was shortened by 4 bases and J by 4 bases, with 10 bases between the two germline ends. The CDR3 sequence is 13 residues long. The CDR3 DNA reads as TGTGCCAGCAGTTTCGCCTCGGGCACTGAAGCTTTCTTT. It yields the protein CASSFASGTEAFF.

Concerning this clonotype: One end of the junction is discordant with germline, which a read error may explain. The chain joins TRBV5-4 to TRBJ2-1; tentative D call: TRBD1 (6 bases). Germline loops: CDR1 SGHNT, CDR2 YYREEE (reference sequence). The CDR3 covers 14 residues. The CDR3 DNA reads as TGTACCAGCAGTTACCCTGGGGGCTCCAATGAGCTGTTCTTC. Translated, it gives CTSSYPGGSNELFF.

This chain links TRBV6-6 with TRBJ2-7; TRBD1 agrees at 10 bases. Looked up from germline, CDR1 is MNHNY and CDR2 is SVGAGI (reference sequence). The ends lost 4 bases at V and 6 bases at J; junction bases unmatched: 6. This CDR3 has 14 residues. CDR3 protein: CASSWTGGLGEQYF. CDR3 in DNA: TGTGCCAGCAGTTGGACAGGGGGACTCGGCGAGCAGTACTTC.

Comments on this clonotype: This may be a read error: a much more frequent sequence differs by one nucleotide. This chain's CDR3 is CASTRGWGSPIHF. CDR3 nucleotides: TGTGCCAGCACACGAGGTTGGGGCTCACCCATCCACTTT. This sequence joins TRBV12-3 or TRBV12-4 and TRBJ1-6, with D possibly matching TRBD1 (5 bases). The CDR3 contains 13 residues.

To note about this clonotype: This sequence may be a read error, since a much larger clone differs from it by one base. V usage is TRBV6-1 and J usage is TRBJ2-7; D call uncertain. CDR1 and CDR2 (germline): MNHNS, SASEGT. This CDR3 has 14 residues. Trimming took off 2 bases at V and 0 bases at J, with 8 bases between the two ends. The CDR3 protein is CASSEKADSYEQYF. DNA for the CDR3: TGTGCCAGCAGTGAAAAGGCTGACTCCTACGAGCAGTACTTC.

This clonotype has only one observation. The gene calls are TRBV20-1 and TRBJ2-5; D not certain. Germline V gene sequence: CDR1 DFQATT, CDR2 SNEGSKA (reference sequence). This CDR3 region has 12 residues. Trimming shortened V by 3 bases and J by 1 base, and 6 bases separated the two germline ends. The CDR3 coding sequence is TGCAGTGCTAGCGGCAGCCAAGAGACCCAGTACTTC. It translates to CSASGSQETQYF.

This clonotype was counted between two and nine times. This rearrangement joins TRBV12-3 or TRBV12-4 to TRBJ1-1, with 8 bases identical to TRBD1. The CDR3 is made up of 15 amino acids. Trimming cost V 3 bases and J 5 bases; bases outside gene matches: 8. CDR3 DNA: TGTGCCAGCAGTTTTCGTGGACAGGGAAGGACTGAAGCTTTCTTT. Translation gives CASSFRGQGRTEAFF.

The chain carries TRBV10-3 and TRBJ1-6; D gene unclear. The germline V gene encodes CDR1 ENHRY and CDR2 SYGVKD. V dropped 7 bases and J dropped 6 bases, with 10 bases sitting between them. This CDR3 is 13 amino acids long. The CDR3 spells CAINPHSNSPLHF. CDR3 DNA sequence: TGTGCCATCAATCCTCATAGTAATTCACCCCTCCACTTT.

Remarks on this clonotype: A read error may explain this, as a much larger clone is one base away. The V call is TRBV6-1, the J call TRBJ2-3; the D is unclear. Germline loops: CDR1 MNHNS, CDR2 SASEGT. This CDR3 comprises 14 residues. V was cut by 6 bases and J by 2 bases, with 12 bases left in between. The CDR3 sequence: CASRIVGPTDTQYF. CDR3 nucleotide sequence: TGTGCCAGCAGAATAGTGGGTCCCACAGATACGCAGTATTTT.

This clonotype was counted a few times. V is TRBV12-3 or TRBV12-4 and J is TRBJ1-5, with TRBD1 as a possible D gene (5 bases). The V end lost 1 base, the J end lost 0 bases, and 10 bases lay between the germline ends. The CDR3 contains 16 residues. CDR3 residues: CASSLGGVVSNQPQHF. CDR3 coding DNA: TGTGCCAGCAGTTTAGGAGGGGTCGTTAGCAATCAGCCCCAGCATTTT.

This clonotype was picked up many times. The chain is built from TRBV7-8 and TRBJ2-7; D may correspond to TRBD1 or TRBD2 (5 bases each). Trimming pared 1 base from V and 2 bases from J, leaving 9 bases between. Germline assignment: CDR1 SGHVS and CDR2 FQNEAQ. The CDR3 is 14 residues long. The CDR3 DNA reads as TGTGCCAGCAGCTTAGTGGGGACCCCCTACGAGCAGTACTTC. It yields the protein CASSLVGTPYEQYF.

This chain links TRBV4-2 with TRBJ2-7; 11 bases are shared with TRBD2. Germline trimming cut 0 bases from V and 2 bases from J; bases unmatched to any gene: 6. The CDR3 covers 17 residues. In germline, CDR1 is LGHNA, CDR2 YNFKEQ. CDR3 sequence: CASSQEMGTSGTYEQYF. The CDR3 DNA reads TGTGCCAGCAGCCAAGAGATGGGGACTAGCGGCACCTACGAGCAGTACTTC.

This clonotype was observed a few times. The chain recombines TRBV10-3 with TRBJ1-1; D is unclear. CDR1 ENHRY and CDR2 SYGVKD come from the germline V gene. This CDR3 spans 13 amino acids. Trimming removed 2 bases from V and 8 bases from J, with 12 bases in between. DNA for the CDR3: TGTGCCATCAGTGAGGTGTCCGTACGCGAAGCTTTCTTT. Protein: CAISEVSVREAFF.

This clonotype has a single count. One end of the junction does not line up with germline, which may come from a read error. The chain links TRBV7-9 to TRBJ2-1; unclear D gene. The J call may be in error: the DNA end matches TRBJ2-5 better. The CDR3 is 14 residues long. Germline V CDR1 and CDR2: SEHNR, FQNEAQ (reference sequence). CDR3 nucleotides: TGTGACAGCAGCTTATCTGGAGCCCAAGAGACCCAGTACTTC. It encodes CDSSLSGAQETQYF.

The sample holds a few counts of this clonotype. V is TRBV12-3 or TRBV12-4 and J is TRBJ2-7; D perhaps matches TRBD2 (5 bases). The V gene lost 5 bases and the J gene lost 2 bases, with 19 bases spanning the gap. The CDR3 totals 16 residues. The DNA for the CDR3 is TGTGCCAGCAGTATGTATGAGGGAGTTTCTACCTACGAGCAGTACTTC. Translated: CASSMYEGVSTYEQYF.

The rearrangement uses TRBV11-2 and TRBJ1-6, with unresolved D. CDR1 and CDR2 from the germline V gene are SGHAT and FQNNGV. V shed 7 bases and J shed 6 bases, with 19 bases lying between them. This CDR3 is 16 amino acids long. CDR3 residues: CASNPGKGFCNSPLHF. The CDR3, as DNA: TGTGCCAGCAACCCCGGGAAAGGGTTCTGTAATTCACCCCTCCACTTT.